These 17 T cell receptor beta chains came from one sample sequenced in a study of cytomegalovirus exposure and HLA in healthy donors. The PCR employed 60 Vbeta primers together with 13 Jbeta primers. Method: immunoSEQ multiplex PCR; TCRdb's copy keeps in-frame clones and lacks some. The sample includes around 150,000 clones, roughly 80% of them seen just once. Sequencing used PBMCs. Every receptor here comes from a man aged 25-45 years in good health and CMV-seronegative.

This sequence joins TRBV12-5 and TRBJ2-5, with D possibly being TRBD1 (5 bases). The germline V gene encodes CDR1 LGHNT and CDR2 FRNRAP. V dropped 3 bases and J dropped 2 bases, with 10 bases sitting between them. The CDR3 runs 14 residues. CDR3 residues: CASGLGHLQETQYF. The CDR3 region has the DNA TGTGCTAGTGGTTTAGGACACCTGCAAGAGACCCAGTACTTC.

The chain couples TRBV11-2 to TRBJ2-6, with D possibly being TRBD2 (6 bases). V was shortened by 5 bases and J by 0 bases, with 14 bases between the two germline ends. The length of the CDR3 is 17 residues. Germline V gene sequence: CDR1 SGHAT, CDR2 FQNNGV. CDR3: CASSPPGGSSGANVLTF. As DNA, the CDR3 is TGTGCCAGCAGCCCACCTGGAGGGAGCTCTGGGGCCAACGTCCTGACTTTC. Variable domain in full (rest from reference TRBV11-2 and TRBJ2-6): EAGVAQSPRYKIIEKRQSVAFWCNPISGHATLYWYQQILGQGPKLLIQFQNNGVVDDSQLPKDRFSAERLKGVDSTLKIQPAKLEDSAVYLCASSPPGGSSGANVLTFGAGSRLTVL.

The rearrangement uses TRBV7-9 and TRBJ2-1; possibly TRBD1 for D (5 bases). The V gene's germline CDR1 is SEHNR and CDR2 FQNEAQ (reference sequence). The CDR3 extends over 15 amino acids. Trimming stripped 4 bases from V and 7 bases from J, with 17 bases between. The CDR3 DNA is TGTGCCAGCAGCTGGGATCGGGCAGGGATAAATGAGCAGTTCTTC. This encodes CASSWDRAGINEQFF.

V and J are TRBV11-2 and TRBJ2-2, with 7 positions matching TRBD2. Germline assignment: CDR1 SGHAT and CDR2 FQNNGV. This CDR3 has 16 residues. V trimming: 7 bases; J trimming: 2 bases; junction bases outside the gene matches: 10. The CDR3 reads CASILWTRPNTGELFF. CDR3 DNA: TGTGCCAGCATCCTTTGGACTAGACCCAACACCGGGGAGCTGTTTTTT. The full variable domain, in which reference TRBV11-2 and TRBJ2-2 provide the parts outside the CDR3, is EAGVAQSPRYKIIEKRQSVAFWCNPISGHATLYWYQQILGQGPKLLIQFQNNGVVDDSQLPKDRFSAERLKGVDSTLKIQPAKLEDSAVYLCASILWTRPNTGELFFGEGSRLTVL.

Comment on this clone: One end of the junction varies from germline; a read error may be responsible. This sequence joins TRBV7-9 and TRBJ2-2; the D gene is possibly TRBD2 (6 bases). CDR3 size: 17 residues. From germline, CDR1 is SEHNR and CDR2 FQNEAQ (reference sequence). The CDR3 is CSSSLFGAGRDTGELFF. Here the CDR3 DNA reads TGTTCCAGCAGCTTATTCGGAGCGGGTAGGGACACCGGGGAGCTGTTTTTT.

The chain carries TRBV9 and TRBJ1-6; the match to TRBD1 covers 8 bases. The trim removed 4 bases at V and 8 bases at J, leaving 11 bases unmatched. This CDR3 region has 16 residues. Germline CDR1 and CDR2: SGDLS and YYNGEE. DNA of the CDR3: TGTGCCAGCAGCACCCCCCGGACAGGGATTTATTCACCCCTCCACTTT. Residues: CASSTPRTGIYSPLHF.

The chain recombines TRBV19 with TRBJ1-5; D is unclear. The V end lost 6 bases, the J end lost 8 bases, and 17 bases lay between the germline ends. CDR1 and CDR2 from the germline V gene are LNHDA and SQIVND (reference sequence). The CDR3 consists of 14 residues. The CDR3 is CASRYHSGGKPQHF. Written as DNA, the CDR3 is TGTGCCAGTAGGTATCATAGCGGCGGAAAGCCCCAGCATTTT.

The V and J genes are TRBV27 and TRBJ1-2; D uncertain. The CDR3 runs to 16 residues. The V gene's germline CDR1 is MNHEY and CDR2 SMNVEV (reference sequence). V was shortened by 3 bases and J by 2 bases, with 16 bases between the two germline ends. CDR3 sequence: CASSLGPATLNYGYTF. The CDR3 DNA is TGTGCCAGCAGTTTGGGCCCGGCCACACTCAACTATGGCTACACCTTC.

This chain uses TRBV5-1 with TRBJ1-1; D unclear. There are 15 residues in the CDR3. In germline, CDR1 is SGHRS, CDR2 YFSETQ. V was shortened by 5 bases and J by 2 bases, with 16 bases between the two germline ends. The CDR3: CASRNPTLANTEAFF. As DNA, the CDR3 is TGCGCCAGCAGAAACCCTACGCTCGCCAACACTGAAGCTTTCTTT.

This clone showed up just once. The chain combines TRBV10-3 with TRBJ1-2; D is undetermined. This CDR3 has 14 amino acids. Trimming shortened V by 2 bases and J by 0 bases, and 7 bases separated the two germline ends. Germline-derived CDR1 and CDR2 are ENHRY and SYGVKD. CDR3 region: CAISEAGSNYGYTF. The CDR3 DNA reads as TGTGCCATCAGTGAGGCAGGTTCTAACTATGGCTACACCTTC.

The genes are TRBV19 and TRBJ1-5; D not certain. Germline V gene data show CDR1 as LNHDA and CDR2 as SQIVND (reference sequence). Trimming removed 3 bases from V and 2 bases from J, with 8 bases in between. The CDR3 totals 14 residues. The CDR3 nucleotides read TGTGCCAGTAGTATCGAGAGGGGCAATCAGCCCCAGCATTTT. This codes for CASSIERGNQPQHF.

The chain links TRBV6-1 to TRBJ1-5; D is undetermined. V shed 11 bases and J shed 0 bases, with 11 bases lying between them. Germline loops: CDR1 MNHNS, CDR2 SASEGT. The CDR3 totals 13 residues. The CDR3 region has the DNA TGTGCCTCCAGGCGGGATAGCAATCAGCCCCAGCATTTT. Its translation: CASRRDSNQPQHF.

The chain combines TRBV9 with TRBJ1-2, with D possibly TRBD1 on 5 matching bases. V was cut by 3 bases and J by 8 bases, with 11 bases left in between. CDR1 and CDR2 (germline): SGDLS, YYNGEE. The CDR3 is made up of 12 amino acids. The CDR3 DNA reads TGTGCCAGCAGCGCGGACATGACCGGCTACACCTTC. This translates into CASSADMTGYTF.

This chain links TRBV19 with TRBJ2-5; 13 bases line up with TRBD2. V was clipped by 5 bases and J by 9 bases; unmatched bases: 6. The V gene's germline CDR1 is LNHDA and CDR2 SQIVND (reference sequence). There are 14 residues in the CDR3. CDR3 sequence: CASSSTSGRWAQYF. CDR3 DNA sequence: TGTGCCAGTAGTTCGACTAGCGGGAGGTGGGCCCAGTACTTC.

The sample holds one count of this clone. The chain joins TRBV10-3 to TRBJ2-3; 12 nucleotides match TRBD1. Looked up from germline, CDR1 is ENHRY and CDR2 is SYGVKD. The trim removed 7 bases at V and 5 bases at J, leaving 7 bases unmatched. The CDR3 has 15 amino acids. CDR3 sequence (DNA): TGTGCCATCACTCCCGGGACAGGGGGCTTAGATACGCAGTATTTT. This translates into CAITPGTGGLDTQYF.

The chain joins TRBV28 to TRBJ2-7, with TRBD2 matching 8 bases. Germline CDR1 and CDR2: MDHEN and SYDVKM. This CDR3 contains 12 residues. V was clipped by 6 bases and J by 7 bases; unmatched bases: 5. CDR3 sequence (DNA): TGTGCCAGCAGACTGCCGGGGGGGGAGCAGTACTTC. Its translation: CASRLPGGEQYF. The full variable domain, completed using reference TRBV28 and TRBJ2-7, is DVKVTQSSRYLVKRTGEKVFLECVQDMDHENMFWYRQDPGLGLRLIYFSYDVKMKEKGDIPEGYSVSREKKERFSLILESASTNQTSMYLCASRLPGGEQYFGPGTRLTVT.

J is TRBJ2-7 and V is TRBV19; 10 nucleotides match TRBD2. The V gene's germline CDR1 is LNHDA and CDR2 SQIVND (reference sequence). Trimming at V came to 8 bases and at J to 4 bases, leaving 11 bases not matched to a gene. This CDR3 spans 15 amino acids. The DNA for the CDR3 is TGTGCCAGTGAAAATTCAGCGGGGGGGCTGTACGAGCAGTACTTC. This sequence encodes CASENSAGGLYEQYF.